These 11 T cell receptor beta chains share one sample of origin, sequenced in a study of graft-versus-host responses after intestinal transplantation. The method was immunoSEQ multiplex PCR; TCRdb's version includes in-frame clones alone and lacks a portion of them. This table has roughly 25,000 clones, 80% to 95% appearing once. Source: PBMCs, taken 18 days after transplant. These receptors all come from a human patient who received an intestinal transplant, so some T cells may come from the graft donor.

This clone appeared a single time. The chain recombines TRBV4-1 with TRBJ1-4; D remains ambiguous. V was pared by 3 bases and J by 4 bases, with 21 bases between. CDR1 is MGHRA and CDR2 is YSYEKL in the germline V gene. The CDR3 covers 18 residues. The CDR3 coding sequence is TGCGCCAGCAGCCATGGCGGGAGAATCGGCCCGCTTAATGAAAAACTGTTTTTT. Its translation: CASSHGGRIGPLNEKLFF.

A single count supports this clone. The chain joins TRBV5-4 to TRBJ2-1, with a weak D call TRBD2 (7 bases). The CDR3 loop spans 15 amino acids. V was pared by 7 bases and J by 6 bases, with 20 bases between. Germline-derived CDR1 and CDR2 are SGHNT and YYREEE (reference sequence). CDR3 nucleotides: TGTGCCAGCGGTACGGGGGGCGAAAGAGGCAATGAGCAGTTCTTC. Protein sequence: CASGTGGERGNEQFF.

This chain links TRBV10-3 with TRBJ2-1, with TRBD2 as a possible D gene (7 bases). The germline gives CDR1 ENHRY, CDR2 SYGVKD. There are 16 residues in the CDR3. V lost 8 bases, J lost 8 bases, and 25 bases lay in between. The CDR3 DNA reads TGTGCCATCCAATCGGCGGGGGCCGGAGTATGGGATGAGCAGTTCTTC. Its protein product is CAIQSAGAGVWDEQFF.

This chain links TRBV13 with TRBJ2-2; 10 nucleotides agree with TRBD2. CDR3 length: 14 residues. Germline CDR1 is PRHDT and CDR2 is FYEKMQ (reference sequence). With V trimmed by 5 bases and J by 7 bases, 4 bases remained unmatched. CDR3 sequence (DNA): TGTGCCAGCAGCCTAGCGGGGGAGATCGGGGAGCTGTTTTTT. Amino acids: CASSLAGEIGELFF.

This chain uses TRBV2 with TRBJ2-5; 8 bases are a match to TRBD2. V was pared by 6 bases and J by 4 bases, with 1 base of the junction left unmatched. The CDR3 contains 12 residues. Per the germline V gene, CDR1 is SNHLY and CDR2 is FYNNEI. CDR3 protein: CASSGTRETQYF. The CDR3 nucleotides are TGTGCCAGCAGCGGGACTAGAGAGACCCAGTACTTC. The full variable domain, its missing parts supplied by reference TRBV2 and TRBJ2-5, is EPEVTQTPSHQVTQMGQEVILRCVPISNHLYFYWYRQILGQKVEFLVSFYNNEISEKSEIFDDQFSVERPDGSNFTLKIRSTKLEDSAMYFCASSGTRETQYFGPGTRLLVL.

The chain combines TRBV19 with TRBJ1-1; TRBD1 is a possible D gene (5 bases). Trimming stripped 1 base from V and 5 bases from J, with 14 bases between. Germline values: CDR1 LNHDA, CDR2 SQIVND (reference sequence). The CDR3 has 15 residues. The CDR3 DNA is TGTGCCAGTAGTATAGGACAGCGGAGAGGAACTGAAGCTTTCTTT. Translating gives CASSIGQRRGTEAFF.

CDR3 protein: CASSQGTSGELRYEQFF. The CDR3 nucleotides are TGCGCCAGCAGCCAAGGGACTAGCGGGGAGCTCAGGTATGAGCAGTTCTTC. The chain joins TRBV4-1 to TRBJ2-1; 12 bases agree with TRBD2. V was pared by 1 base and J by 8 bases, with 9 bases of the junction left unmatched. CDR3 length: 17 amino acids. Per the germline V gene, CDR1 is MGHRA and CDR2 is YSYEKL.

This chain uses TRBV28 with TRBJ2-5; 7 nucleotides agree with TRBD1. TRBJ2-7 matches the DNA end more closely, so the J call is doubtful. CDR1 MDHEN and CDR2 SYDVKM come from the germline V gene. The CDR3 has 16 amino acids. The DNA of the CDR3 is TGTGCCAGCAGCCGGGACAGCCCCCCAGGACTCTACGAGCAGTACTTC. This translates into CASSRDSPPGLYEQYF.

The CDR3 reads CASSPTAGPQHF. CDR3 bases: TGTGCCAGCAGTCCCACCGCGGGTCCCCAGCATTTT. This rearrangement joins TRBV6-1 to TRBJ1-5; D is unclear. V lost 5 bases and J lost 10, with 12 bases in between. The CDR3 spans 12 residues. Germline V gives CDR1 MNHNS, CDR2 SASEGT.

The J gene is TRBJ2-7, the V gene TRBV7-9, with 11 nucleotides matching TRBD2. Germline-derived CDR1 and CDR2 are SEHNR and FQNEAQ (reference sequence). The length of the CDR3 is 15 residues. V lost 5 bases and J lost 4; bases outside the gene matches: 7. This CDR3 reads CASSPLAGEPYEQYF. The CDR3 bases are TGTGCCAGCAGCCCACTAGCGGGGGAGCCATACGAGCAGTACTTC.

The chain joins TRBV25-1 to TRBJ1-1; D remains unclear. The CDR3 has 13 amino acids. Germline V gene sequence: CDR1 MGHDK, CDR2 SYGVNS. Deletions cut 7 bases from V and 6 bases from J, with 15 bases between. This chain's CDR3 is CASTGLGGAEAFF. The CDR3 nucleotides read TGTGCCAGCACCGGCCTCGGTGGCGCTGAAGCTTTCTTT.